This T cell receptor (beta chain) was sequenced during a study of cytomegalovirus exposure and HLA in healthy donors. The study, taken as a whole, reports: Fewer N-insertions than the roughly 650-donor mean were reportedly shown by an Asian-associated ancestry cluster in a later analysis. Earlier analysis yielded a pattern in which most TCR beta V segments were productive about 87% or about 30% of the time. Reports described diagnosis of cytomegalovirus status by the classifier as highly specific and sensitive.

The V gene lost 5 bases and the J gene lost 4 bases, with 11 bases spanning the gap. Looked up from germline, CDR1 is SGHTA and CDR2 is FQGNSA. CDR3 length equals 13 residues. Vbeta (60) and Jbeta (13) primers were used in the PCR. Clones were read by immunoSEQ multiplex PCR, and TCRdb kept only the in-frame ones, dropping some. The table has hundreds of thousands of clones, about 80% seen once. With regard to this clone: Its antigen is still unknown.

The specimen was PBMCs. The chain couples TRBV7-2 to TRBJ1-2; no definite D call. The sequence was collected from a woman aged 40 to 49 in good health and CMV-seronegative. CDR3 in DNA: TGTGCCAGCAGCCCTGAGGAGTTCTATGGCTACACCTTC. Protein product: CASSPEEFYGYTF.